Here is one TCR beta chain with its context. One entry per CDR3 protein, called by TCRdb with MiXCR from the RT-PCR reads. The sample yields 650,000 or so distinct CDR3 sequences, approximately 15% seen once. The sample comes from a study of response to subunit inactivated influenza vaccine. CDR1 and CDR2 from the germline V gene are LNHDA and SQIVND (reference sequence). CDR3 length: 15 residues. The ends were cut back, 5 bases at V and 1 base at J, with 12 bases in the middle. The receptor comes from a man aged 50 to 59 who received an inactivated influenza vaccine. Sequencing used PBMCs from blood, obtained approximately 15 days before vaccination. V usage is TRBV19 and J usage is TRBJ1-5; D is unresolved. CDR3 nucleotide sequence: TGTGCCAGTAGTTTCGACCCTTACAGCAATCAGCCCCAGCATTTT. Translating gives CASSFDPYSNQPQHF.